These 13 T cell receptor beta chains came from one sample sequenced in a study of blood T cell repertoires in COVID-19. Sequenced by immunoSEQ multiplex PCR; TCRdb stores in-frame clones only, minus some. The table has about 300,000 clones, over 75% seen once. Sequenced sample: peripheral blood. Source of these receptors: a woman aged 30 to 39 with COVID-19, enrolled during active disease.

The J gene is TRBJ2-5, the V gene TRBV24-1, with 8 bases aligning to TRBD1. The CDR3 sequence is 16 residues long. J gave up 5 bases and V 6 bases, and 13 bases lay outside the gene matches. The V gene's germline CDR1 is KGHDR and CDR2 SFDVKD. As DNA, the CDR3 is TGTGCCACCAGTTGGGGCCAGGGGGCAGGAGGGGAGACCCAGTACTTC. Translation gives CATSWGQGAGGETQYF.

V gene TRBV19 combines with J gene TRBJ1-4, with 8 bases aligning to TRBD1. The ends lost 5 bases at V and 6 bases at J; junction bases unmatched: 8. This CDR3 is 15 amino acids long. Germline V gene sequence: CDR1 LNHDA, CDR2 SQIVND (reference sequence). The CDR3 DNA reads as TGTGCCAGTAGTCACCAGACAGGGGCTTATGAAAAACTGTTTTTT. Amino acids: CASSHQTGAYEKLFF. Using reference TRBV19 and TRBJ1-4 for the parts outside the CDR3, the full variable domain is DGGITQSPKYLFRKEGQNVTLSCEQNLNHDAMYWYRQDPGQGLRLIYYSQIVNDFQKGDIAEGYSVSREKKESFPLTVTSAQKNPTAFYLCASSHQTGAYEKLFFGSGTQLSVL.

In this sample, this clone turned up once. J is TRBJ1-6 and V is TRBV29-1; D gene ambiguous. The length of the CDR3 is 12 residues. Germline-derived CDR1 and CDR2 are SQVTM and ANQGSEA. V gave up 4 bases and J gave up 7 bases, with 8 bases separating them. CDR3 nucleotides: TGCAGCGTTGTGGAGGGAAATTCACCCCTCCACTTT. It yields the protein CSVVEGNSPLHF. Based on the CDR3 plus reference TRBV29-1 and TRBJ1-6, the full variable domain is SAVISQKPSRDICQRGTSLTIQCQVDSQVTMMFWYRQQPGQSLTLIATANQGSEATYESGFVIDKFPISRPNLTFSTLTVSNMSPEDSSIYLCSVVEGNSPLHFGNGTRLTVT.

The rearrangement links TRBV19 to TRBJ1-5, with 7 positions matching TRBD1. The germline CDR1 and CDR2 sequences are LNHDA and SQIVND (reference sequence). CDR3 length: 15 amino acids. The V segment lost 5 bases and the J segment 1 base; nucleotides outside the gene matches: 5. The CDR3 is CASSRGQSSNQPQHF. DNA for the CDR3: TGTGCCAGTAGTCGGGGACAGTCCAGCAATCAGCCCCAGCATTTT.

The chain joins TRBV2 to TRBJ2-2, with 7 bases fitting TRBD1. The CDR3 sequence is 14 residues long. J gave up 2 bases and V 7 bases, and 4 bases lay outside the gene matches. CDR1 and CDR2 (germline): SNHLY, FYNNEI. Here the CDR3 DNA reads TGTGCCAGCACGACAGGGCTCAACACCGGGGAGCTGTTTTTT. Its protein product is CASTTGLNTGELFF.

This clone was found once. V and J are TRBV18 and TRBJ1-6; D might be TRBD1 (6 bases). This CDR3 has 15 residues. V was clipped by 0 bases and J by 7 bases, with 10 bases between them. The germline gives CDR1 KGHSH, CDR2 LQKENI. Written as DNA, the CDR3 is TGTGCCAGCTCACCACCCAAGGGGGAGAATTCACCCCTCCACTTT. As protein: CASSPPKGENSPLHF. The full variable domain, in which reference TRBV18 and TRBJ1-6 provide the parts outside the CDR3, is NAGVMQNPRHLVRRRGQEARLRCSPMKGHSHVYWYRQLPEEGLKFMVYLQKENIIDESGMPKERFSAEFPKEGPSILRIQQVVRGDSAAYFCASSPPKGENSPLHFGNGTRLTVT.

This clone was observed a few times. The chain couples TRBV2 to TRBJ2-2; 9 positions agree with TRBD1. V lost 6 bases, J lost 2 bases, and 7 bases stayed unmatched. Germline V CDR1 and CDR2: SNHLY, FYNNEI. The CDR3 is made up of 16 amino acids. For the CDR3, the DNA is TGTGCCAGCAGGGAACAGGGGGCTATAAACACCGGGGAGCTGTTTTTT. As protein: CASREQGAINTGELFF.

This clone was recorded many times. The chain carries TRBV7-9 and TRBJ2-7; 7 positions agree with TRBD2. Looked up from germline, CDR1 is SEHNR and CDR2 is FQNEAQ (reference sequence). This CDR3 is built from 18 residues. V shed 1 base and J 3 bases; nucleotides not matched to a gene: 15. CDR3 amino acids: CASSLGGYQRGTIYEQYF. In DNA form, the CDR3 reads TGTGCCAGCAGCTTAGGTGGGTACCAGCGGGGCACCATCTACGAGCAGTACTTC.

As regards this clone: This sample includes further DNA sequences coding for the same CDR3. The chain uses TRBV27 and TRBJ2-3, with TRBD2 matching 11 bases. The CDR3 totals 15 residues. Germline-derived CDR1 and CDR2 are MNHEY and SMNVEV (reference sequence). Trimming cost V 5 bases and J 3 bases; bases outside gene matches: 4. CDR3 DNA: TGTGCCAGCAGTAGAACTAGCGGGAGAACAGATACGCAGTATTTT. Amino acid sequence: CASSRTSGRTDTQYF.

This chain uses TRBV19 with TRBJ1-5, with TRBD1 identical over 9 bases. This CDR3 is built from 14 residues. After removal of 11 bases from V and 2 bases from J, the junction contained 7 bases not matched to a gene. Germline CDR1 reads LNHDA; CDR2 reads SQIVND (reference sequence). The CDR3: CAGGTGNGNQPQHF. CDR3 nucleotides: TGTGCCGGGGGGACAGGGAATGGCAATCAGCCCCAGCATTTT.

V gene TRBV10-1 combines with J gene TRBJ2-2; D unclear. The CDR3 totals 14 residues. Trimming pared 3 bases from V and 7 bases from J, leaving 12 bases between. Germline loops: CDR1 WNHNN, CDR2 SYGVQD (reference sequence). Written as DNA, the CDR3 is TGCGCCAGCAGTGAAGATTTCCTAGTCGGGGAGCTGTTTTTT. This codes for CASSEDFLVGELFF.

The V gene is TRBV27, the J gene TRBJ2-1, with 11 bases fitting TRBD2. Trimming cost V 2 bases and J 6 bases; bases outside gene matches: 12. CDR1 MNHEY and CDR2 SMNVEV come from the germline V gene (reference sequence). The CDR3 is 18 residues long. The CDR3 protein is CASSLGGIGLAGGNEQFF. Here the CDR3 DNA reads TGTGCCAGCAGTTTAGGGGGTATCGGGCTAGCGGGAGGCAATGAGCAGTTCTTC.

The rearrangement joins TRBV6-5 to TRBJ1-2; D perhaps matches TRBD1 (6 bases). Trimming cost V 10 bases and J 0 bases, with 15 bases left between them. Germline V gene lookup returns CDR1 MNHEY and CDR2 SVGAGI. The CDR3 runs to 14 residues. This CDR3 reads CAKRGGVANYGYTF. The CDR3 nucleotides are TGTGCCAAAAGGGGGGGGGTCGCTAACTATGGCTACACCTTC.